One and the same sample provided the 24 T cell receptor beta chains below, sequenced in a study of T cells in Graves' hyperthyroidism and ophthalmopathy. Amplification of TCR beta CDR3 regions used RNA as the template. First-round RT-PCR targeting the TCR CDR3 was performed with the HTBI primer set. TCRdb called the multiplex PCR reads again in MiXCR, with one record for every CDR3 protein. The sample yields about 400,000 distinct CDR3 sequences, under 15% seen once. The sequencing sample was made of blood. Receptor source: a woman aged 25 to 45 with Graves' hyperthyroidism.

The J gene is TRBJ2-1, the V gene TRBV3-1; TRBD2 might be the D (6 bases). Trimming took 4 bases from V and 5 from J, leaving 24 bases between them. CDR3 length: 18 residues. CDR1 and CDR2 (germline): LGHDT, YNNKEL (reference sequence). In DNA form, the CDR3 reads TGTGCCAGCAGCCTACTCCCCCCGGGACTGGGGTCCCACAATGAGCAGTTCTTC. Its translation: CASSLLPPGLGSHNEQFF.

This clonotype showed up just a few times. The chain is built from TRBV11-1 and TRBJ1-6; 7 bases are a match to TRBD1. The CDR3 has 15 amino acids. Germline trimming cut 3 bases from V and 3 bases from J; bases unmatched to any gene: 2. Germline CDR1 reads SGHAT; CDR2 reads FQDESV (reference sequence). CDR3 sequence reads: CASSFGTDYNSPLHF. The CDR3 bases are TGTGCCAGCAGCTTCGGGACAGACTATAATTCACCCCTCCACTTT.

This clonotype turned up a few times. The V call is TRBV12-3 or TRBV12-4, the J call TRBJ2-7, with TRBD1 as a possible D gene (6 bases). The CDR3 has 11 residues. V was clipped by 6 bases and J by 4 bases, with 7 bases between them. The CDR3 protein is CASRGQYEQYF. In DNA form, the CDR3 reads TGTGCCAGCAGGGGACAATACGAGCAGTACTTC.

V gene TRBV5-1 combines with J gene TRBJ2-3, with TRBD2 as a possible D gene (7 bases). The germline V gene encodes CDR1 SGHRS and CDR2 YFSETQ. Trimming stripped 4 bases from V and 0 bases from J, with 18 bases between. The CDR3 consists of 17 residues. CDR3 nucleotide sequence: TGCGCCAGCAGCCCCGAACCCGGGGGGCAAAGCACAGATACGCAGTATTTT. Translated, it gives CASSPEPGGQSTDTQYF. Full variable domain (rest looked up from reference TRBV5-1 and TRBJ2-3): KAGVTQTPRYLIKTRGQQVTLSCSPISGHRSVSWYQQTPGQGLQFLFEYFSETQRNKGNFPGRFSGRQFSNSRSEMNVSTLELGDSALYLCASSPEPGGQSTDTQYFGPGTRLTVL.

J is TRBJ2-1 and V is TRBV6-2 or TRBV6-3, with 10 bases identical to TRBD2. The trim removed 6 bases at V and 6 bases at J, leaving 5 bases unmatched. This CDR3 has 14 amino acids. Per germline, CDR1 MNHEY and CDR2 SVGEGT. The CDR3 here is CASSGLAEGNEQFF. CDR3 coding DNA: TGTGCCAGCAGCGGACTAGCGGAGGGCAATGAGCAGTTCTTC.

This clonotype has more than one count but fewer than ten. The V and J genes are TRBV6-1 and TRBJ2-7; 7 nucleotides align to TRBD2. The CDR3 runs 19 residues. Losses at the gene ends were 2 bases for V and 6 bases for J; bases not matched to a gene: 22. CDR1 is MNHNS, CDR2 SASEGT, per germline. The DNA of the CDR3 is TGTGCCAGCAGTGAAAGAAAGACGGCTAGCGGCGGTCTGAGAGGCGAGCAGTACTTC. It is translated as CASSERKTASGGLRGEQYF.

This chain links TRBV29-1 with TRBJ1-3; weak D call: TRBD1 (6 bases). This CDR3 contains 13 residues. Germline assignment: CDR1 SQVTM and CDR2 ANQGSEA. The V end was cut by 6 bases, the J end by 3 bases, with 12 bases between. The CDR3 protein is CSVTGSNGNTIYF. For the CDR3, the DNA is TGCAGCGTCACAGGGAGCAATGGAAACACCATATATTTT. The whole variable domain, filled in from reference TRBV29-1 and TRBJ1-3, reads SAVISQKPSRDICQRGTSLTIQCQVDSQVTMMFWYRQQPGQSLTLIATANQGSEATYESGFVIDKFPISRPNLTFSTLTVSNMSPEDSSIYLCSVTGSNGNTIYFGEGSWLTVV.

The chain is built from TRBV28 and TRBJ1-3, with a possible D match to TRBD1 (5 bases). Germline V gene data show CDR1 as MDHEN and CDR2 as SYDVKM. The CDR3 covers 17 residues. Deletions cut 5 bases from V and 0 bases from J, with 17 bases between. DNA of the CDR3: TGTGCCAGCAGTCCCGAGCCCAGGGAATACTCTGGAAACACCATATATTTT. Amino acids: CASSPEPREYSGNTIYF.

This clonotype was seen a handful of times. The genes are TRBV5-4 and TRBJ2-2; no firm D call. Trimming took 1 base from V and 8 from J, leaving 12 bases between them. This CDR3 is 14 amino acids long. Germline V gives CDR1 SGHNT, CDR2 YYREEE (reference sequence). Here the CDR3 reads CASSLRAQTGELFF. CDR3 coding DNA: TGTGCCAGCAGCTTGCGGGCCCAGACTGGGGAGCTGTTTTTT.

The sample holds a few counts of this clonotype. The V call is TRBV30, the J call TRBJ2-7; 8 positions match TRBD1. The CDR3 is made up of 14 amino acids. Trimming at V came to 3 bases and at J to 0 bases, leaving 4 bases not matched to a gene. Germline values: CDR1 GTSNPN, CDR2 SVGIG (reference sequence). In DNA form, the CDR3 reads TGTGCCTGGAGAAACAGGGGGAGCTCCTACGAGCAGTACTTC. Encoded protein: CAWRNRGSSYEQYF. The variable domain in full, with the rest retrieved from reference TRBV30 and TRBJ2-7, is SQTIHQWPATLVQPVGSPLSLECTVEGTSNPNLYWYRQAAGRGLQLLFYSVGIGQISSEVPQNLSASRPQDRQFILSSKKLLLSDSGFYLCAWRNRGSSYEQYFGPGTRLTVT.

This clonotype was observed a handful of times. The gene calls are TRBV5-1 and TRBJ2-2, with 7 bases lining up with TRBD1. The CDR3 totals 15 residues. CDR1 SGHRS and CDR2 YFSETQ come from the germline V gene. V lost 1 base and J lost 5; bases outside the gene matches: 5. DNA for the CDR3: TGCGCCAGCAGCTTGTTACAGGGGTTGACCGGGGAGCTGTTTTTT. It translates to CASSLLQGLTGELFF.

There are many counts of this clonotype. This chain joins TRBV7-9 and TRBJ1-5; D ambiguous. The length of the CDR3 is 13 residues. The germline V gene has CDR1 SEHNR and CDR2 FQNEAQ (reference sequence). Between the trimmed V and J ends, which lost 7 bases and 5 bases, there was a span of 12 bases. The CDR3 is CASTPTGDQPQHF. CDR3 nucleotides: TGTGCCAGCACACCTACGGGTGATCAGCCCCAGCATTTT.

This clonotype was counted at least ten times. The rearrangement links TRBV20-1 to TRBJ2-3; 7 nucleotides line up with TRBD1. The V and J ends lost 0 bases and 0 bases, in that order; junction bases with no gene match: 15. CDR1 DFQATT and CDR2 SNEGSKA come from the germline V gene (reference sequence). The CDR3 contains 19 residues. This CDR3 reads CSARDDPKTGAVSTDTQYF. CDR3 DNA sequence: TGCAGTGCTAGAGACGACCCAAAAACAGGGGCGGTCAGCACAGATACGCAGTATTTT.

The J gene is TRBJ2-7, the V gene TRBV7-3; D call uncertain. Trimming shortened V by 4 bases and J by 2 bases, and 12 bases separated the two germline ends. Germline CDR1 SGHTA, CDR2 FQGTGA. CDR3 length: 14 amino acids. CDR3 residues: CASSSLVGTYEQYF. The CDR3 nucleotides are TGTGCCAGCAGCTCTCTAGTCGGAACCTACGAGCAGTACTTC. The complete variable domain, with remaining parts taken from reference TRBV7-3 and TRBJ2-7, reads GAGVSQTPSNKVTEKGKYVELRCDPISGHTALYWYRQSLGQGPEFLIYFQGTGAADDSGLPNDRFFAVRPEGSVSTLKIQRTERGDSAVYLCASSSLVGTYEQYFGPGTRLTVT.

This chain uses TRBV18 with TRBJ2-1; D unresolved. There are 12 residues in the CDR3. Deletions cut 3 bases from V and 15 bases from J, with 15 bases between. Germline CDR1 and CDR2: KGHSH and LQKENI. Here the CDR3 reads CASSPTSMSPFF. DNA for the CDR3: TGTGCCAGCTCACCCACATCCATGAGCCCGTTCTTC.

This clonotype was seen repeatedly, ten times or more. The rearrangement links TRBV2 to TRBJ1-1; D not certain. The V gene's germline CDR1 is SNHLY and CDR2 FYNNEI. This CDR3 comprises 12 residues. Trimming stripped 3 bases from V and 5 bases from J, with 7 bases between. Here the CDR3 reads CASSDGRTEAFF. CDR3 bases: TGTGCCAGCAGTGACGGGCGTACTGAAGCTTTCTTT.

The chain has TRBV29-1 and TRBJ2-3; 7 nucleotides match TRBD2. The CDR3 runs to 13 residues. The V and J ends lost 7 bases and 1 base, in that order; junction bases with no gene match: 5. Germline V gene lookup returns CDR1 SQVTM and CDR2 ANQGSEA. CDR3 sequence reads: CSAEGGGTDTQYF. CDR3 DNA sequence: TGCAGCGCTGAGGGAGGGGGCACAGATACGCAGTATTTT.

The sample holds many counts of this clonotype. This chain links TRBV24-1 with TRBJ2-5, with 11 bases that match TRBD2. There are 16 residues in the CDR3. Looked up from germline, CDR1 is KGHDR and CDR2 is SFDVKD. After removal of 3 bases from V and 5 bases from J, the junction contained 7 bases not matched to a gene. CDR3 in DNA: TGTGCCACCAGTGATCCACTAGCGGGAGTTGTGGAGACCCAGTACTTC. This codes for CATSDPLAGVVETQYF.

As to this clonotype: Mismatch with germline at one junction end may stem from a read error. The rearrangement links TRBV19 to TRBJ1-2; tentatively, D is TRBD1 (5 bases). CDR3 length: 13 residues. The germline CDR1 and CDR2 sequences are LNHDA and SQIVND (reference sequence). This CDR3 is CASSTGRGYGYTF. The DNA of the CDR3 is TGTGCCAGCAGTACGGGACGGGGCTATGGCTACACCTTC.

At least ten counts were recorded for this clonotype. The chain couples TRBV7-2 to TRBJ2-3; no clear D gene. The CDR3 length is 14 residues. V lost 5 bases and J 1 base, leaving 10 bases between the germline ends. Germline lookup yields CDR1 SGHTA and CDR2 FQGNSA. CDR3 coding DNA: TGTGCCAGCAGCCCCGGTGAGGGCACAGATACGCAGTATTTT. This gives the protein CASSPGEGTDTQYF.

This clonotype was observed a handful of times. The V and J genes are TRBV19 and TRBJ2-2; 8 nucleotides line up with TRBD1. Germline assignment: CDR1 LNHDA and CDR2 SQIVND (reference sequence). J lost 1 base, V lost 4 bases, and 2 bases had no gene match. The CDR3 has 15 amino acids. The CDR3 DNA sequence: TGTGCCAGTAGTAGGGACAGGCAGAACACCGGGGAGCTGTTTTTT. Its translation: CASSRDRQNTGELFF.

There are many counts of this clonotype. The chain uses TRBV28 and TRBJ1-1; D may be TRBD1 (6 bases). V lost 4 bases, J lost 0 bases, and 9 bases lay in between. The V gene's germline CDR1 is MDHEN and CDR2 SYDVKM. The CDR3 consists of 14 residues. The CDR3: CASSSGGLNTEAFF. For the CDR3, the DNA is TGTGCCAGCAGTTCGGGGGGGCTGAACACTGAAGCTTTCTTT. The full variable domain, in which reference TRBV28 and TRBJ1-1 provide the parts outside the CDR3, is DVKVTQSSRYLVKRTGEKVFLECVQDMDHENMFWYRQDPGLGLRLIYFSYDVKMKEKGDIPEGYSVSREKKERFSLILESASTNQTSMYLCASSSGGLNTEAFFGQGTRLTVV.

This clonotype was counted only a few times. The chain has TRBV7-9 and TRBJ2-5; D not resolved. This CDR3 spans 14 amino acids. CDR1 and CDR2 from the germline V gene are SEHNR and FQNEAQ (reference sequence). Deletions cut 0 bases from V and 5 bases from J, with 10 bases between. The CDR3 reads CASSLAGRMETQYF. CDR3 sequence (DNA): TGTGCCAGCAGCTTAGCCGGCAGGATGGAGACCCAGTACTTC.

This clonotype appeared many times. The chain joins TRBV28 to TRBJ2-3; D gene ambiguous. This CDR3 contains 17 residues. V was trimmed by 1 base and J by 2 bases, leaving 16 bases between them. Germline values: CDR1 MDHEN, CDR2 SYDVKM. The CDR3: CASSLFGRSSITDTQYF. The CDR3, as DNA: TGTGCCAGCAGTTTATTTGGCAGGAGTTCTATCACAGATACGCAGTATTTT.